The present TCR beta chain was sequenced within a study of cytotoxic CD8 clonotypes in ibrutinib-treated CLL. Only in-frame clones appear in the TCRdb table, and some are missing; sequencing was by immunoSEQ multiplex PCR. Of approximately 170,000 clones listed, 70% to 90% are singletons. As for this clone: Its matching antigen is unknown.

Overall study findings and caveats: Clonality was higher at baseline than in age-matched healthy donors and tracked circulating CD8+ T-cell counts. Public clonotypes occurred uncommonly; on treatment, they contracted or remained stable. Clonality climbed at ibrutinib response, then dropped toward baseline at progression.

Deletions cut 5 bases from V and 6 bases from J, with 11 bases between. Germline V CDR1 and CDR2: MNHEY, SVGAGI. The length of the CDR3 is 12 residues. TCR beta libraries used 2 to 2.5 micrograms of genomic DNA from cryopreserved PBMCs. The J gene is TRBJ2-7, the V gene TRBV6-5, with D perhaps TRBD2 (5 bases). The material sequenced was PBMCs, taken at disease progression, from a patient treated with ibrutinib. The clonotype comes from a human donor with chronic lymphocytic leukemia. Here the CDR3 reads CASSRPAGEQYF. CDR3 nucleotides: TGTGCCAGCAGTCGACCCGCGGGCGAGCAGTACTTC.